This T cell receptor (beta chain) was obtained from a study of blood T cell repertoires in COVID-19. Assay: immunoSEQ multiplex PCR; the TCRdb copy retains only in-frame clones and omits some. This table holds fewer than 350,000 clones, about 89% found once. J gave up 6 bases and V 8 bases, and 11 bases lay outside the gene matches. CDR3 size: 15 residues. Germline V lookup: CDR1 MDHEN, CDR2 SYDVKM. V is TRBV28 and J is TRBJ1-5, with 9 bases aligning to TRBD1. This sequence was found in a man in his sixties who had recovered from COVID-19. The sample taken for sequencing was PBMCs or T cells enriched from blood (not recorded which). CDR3 nucleotides: TGTGCCAGCGGAGTTCCGGGACAGGGTGGTCAGCCCCAGCATTTT. It specifies CASGVPGQGGQPQHF. Filled out from reference TRBV28 and TRBJ1-5, the complete variable domain reads DVKVTQSSRYLVKRTGEKVFLECVQDMDHENMFWYRQDPGLGLRLIYFSYDVKMKEKGDIPEGYSVSREKKERFSLILESASTNQTSMYLCASGVPGQGGQPQHFGDGTRLSIL.